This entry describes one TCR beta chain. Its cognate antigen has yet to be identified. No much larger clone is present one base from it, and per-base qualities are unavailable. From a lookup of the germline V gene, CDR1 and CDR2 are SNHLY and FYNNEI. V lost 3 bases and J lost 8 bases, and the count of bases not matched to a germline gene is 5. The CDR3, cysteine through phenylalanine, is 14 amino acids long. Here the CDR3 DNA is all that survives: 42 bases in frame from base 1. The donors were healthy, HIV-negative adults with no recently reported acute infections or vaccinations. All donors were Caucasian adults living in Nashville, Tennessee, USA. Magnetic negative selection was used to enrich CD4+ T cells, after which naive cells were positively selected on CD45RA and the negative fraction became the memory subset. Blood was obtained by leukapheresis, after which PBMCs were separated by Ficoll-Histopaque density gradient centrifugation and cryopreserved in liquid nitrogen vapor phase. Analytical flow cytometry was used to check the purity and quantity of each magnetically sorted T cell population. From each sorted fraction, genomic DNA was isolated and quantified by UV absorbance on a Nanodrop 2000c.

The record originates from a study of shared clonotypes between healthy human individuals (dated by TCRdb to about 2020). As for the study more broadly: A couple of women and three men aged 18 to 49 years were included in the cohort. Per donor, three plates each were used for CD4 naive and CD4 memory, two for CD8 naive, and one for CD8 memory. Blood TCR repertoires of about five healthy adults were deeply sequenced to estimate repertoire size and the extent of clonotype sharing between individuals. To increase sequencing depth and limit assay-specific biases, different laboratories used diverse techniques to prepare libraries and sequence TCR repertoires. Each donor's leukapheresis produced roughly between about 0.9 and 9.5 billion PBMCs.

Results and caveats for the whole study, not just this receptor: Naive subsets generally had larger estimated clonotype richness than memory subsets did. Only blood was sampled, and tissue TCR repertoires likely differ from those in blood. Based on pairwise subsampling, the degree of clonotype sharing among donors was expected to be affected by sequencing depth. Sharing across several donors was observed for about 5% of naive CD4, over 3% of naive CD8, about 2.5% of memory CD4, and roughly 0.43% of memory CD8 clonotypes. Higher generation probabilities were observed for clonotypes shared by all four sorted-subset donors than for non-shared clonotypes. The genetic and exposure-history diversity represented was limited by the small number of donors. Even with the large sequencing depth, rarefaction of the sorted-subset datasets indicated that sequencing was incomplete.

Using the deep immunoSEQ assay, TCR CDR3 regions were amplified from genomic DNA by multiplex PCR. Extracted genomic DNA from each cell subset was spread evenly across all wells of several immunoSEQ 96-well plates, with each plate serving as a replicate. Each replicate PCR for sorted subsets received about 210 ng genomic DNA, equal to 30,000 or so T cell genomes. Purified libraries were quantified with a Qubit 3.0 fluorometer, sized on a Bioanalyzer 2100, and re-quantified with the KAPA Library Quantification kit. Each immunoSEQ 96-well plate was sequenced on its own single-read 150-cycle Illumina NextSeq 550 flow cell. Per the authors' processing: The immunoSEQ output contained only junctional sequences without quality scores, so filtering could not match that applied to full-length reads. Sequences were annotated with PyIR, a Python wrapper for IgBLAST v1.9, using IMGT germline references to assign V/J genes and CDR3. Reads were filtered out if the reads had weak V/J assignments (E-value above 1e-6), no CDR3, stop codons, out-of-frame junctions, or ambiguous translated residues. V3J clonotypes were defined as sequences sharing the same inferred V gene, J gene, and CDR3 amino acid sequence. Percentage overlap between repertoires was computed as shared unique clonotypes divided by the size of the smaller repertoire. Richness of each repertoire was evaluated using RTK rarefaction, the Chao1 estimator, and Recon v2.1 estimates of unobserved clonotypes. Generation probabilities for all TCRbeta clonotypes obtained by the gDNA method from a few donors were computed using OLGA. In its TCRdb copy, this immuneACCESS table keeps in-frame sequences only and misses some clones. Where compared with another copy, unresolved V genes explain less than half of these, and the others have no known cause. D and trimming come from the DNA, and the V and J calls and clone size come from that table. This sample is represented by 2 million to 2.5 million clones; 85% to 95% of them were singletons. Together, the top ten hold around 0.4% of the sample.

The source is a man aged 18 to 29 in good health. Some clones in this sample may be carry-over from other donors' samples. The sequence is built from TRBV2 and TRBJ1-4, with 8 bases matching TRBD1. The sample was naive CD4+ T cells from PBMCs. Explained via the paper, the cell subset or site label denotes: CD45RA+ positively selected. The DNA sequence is TGTGCCAGCAGTGATGTCAGGGGGCAGGAAAAACTGTTTTTT. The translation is CASSDVRGQEKLFF.